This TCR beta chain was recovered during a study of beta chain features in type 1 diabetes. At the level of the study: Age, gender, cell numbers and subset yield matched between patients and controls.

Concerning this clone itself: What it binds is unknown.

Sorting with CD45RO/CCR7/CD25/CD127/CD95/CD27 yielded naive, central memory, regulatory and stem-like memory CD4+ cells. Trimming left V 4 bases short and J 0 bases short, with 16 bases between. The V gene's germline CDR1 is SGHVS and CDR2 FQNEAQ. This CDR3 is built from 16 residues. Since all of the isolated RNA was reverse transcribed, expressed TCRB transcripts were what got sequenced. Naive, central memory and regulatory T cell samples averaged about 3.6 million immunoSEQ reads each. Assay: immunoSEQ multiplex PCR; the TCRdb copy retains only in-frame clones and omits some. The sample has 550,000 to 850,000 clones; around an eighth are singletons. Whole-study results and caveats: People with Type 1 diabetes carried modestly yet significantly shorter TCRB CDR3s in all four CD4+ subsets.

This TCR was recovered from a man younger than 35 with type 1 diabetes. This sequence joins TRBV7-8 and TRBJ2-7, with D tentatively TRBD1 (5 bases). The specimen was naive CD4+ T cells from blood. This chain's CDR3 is CASSSLDRFSSYEQYF. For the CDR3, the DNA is TGTGCCAGCAGCTCCCTCGACAGATTCAGCTCCTACGAGCAGTACTTC.